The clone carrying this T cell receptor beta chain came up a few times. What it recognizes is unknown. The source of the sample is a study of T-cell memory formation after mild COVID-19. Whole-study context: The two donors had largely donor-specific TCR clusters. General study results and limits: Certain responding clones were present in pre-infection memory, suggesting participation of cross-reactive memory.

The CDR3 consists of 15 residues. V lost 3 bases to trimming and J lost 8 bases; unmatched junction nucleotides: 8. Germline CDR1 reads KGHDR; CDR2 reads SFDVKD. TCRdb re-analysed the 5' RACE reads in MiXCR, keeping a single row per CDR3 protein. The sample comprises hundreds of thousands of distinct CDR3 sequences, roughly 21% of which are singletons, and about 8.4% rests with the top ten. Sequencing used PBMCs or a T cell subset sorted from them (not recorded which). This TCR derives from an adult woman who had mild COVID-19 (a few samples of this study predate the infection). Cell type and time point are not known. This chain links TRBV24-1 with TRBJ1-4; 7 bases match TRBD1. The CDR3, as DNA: TGTGCCACCAGTGATGCGGGCCAGGGGGGGGAAAAACTGTTTTTT. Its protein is CATSDAGQGGEKLFF.